Only a few counts were recorded for the clone carrying this T cell receptor (beta chain). The sample comes from a study of OX40 agonist ivuxolimab in advanced cancers. TCRdb's copy holds only in-frame clones and misses some; the assay was immunoSEQ multiplex PCR. This sample has roughly 50,000 clones, with about 82% found just once. The clonotype comes from an adult with an advanced solid tumor such as melanoma, head and neck, liver or kidney cancer. The starting material was CD4+ or CD8+ T cells sorted from blood, obtained in a trial of the OX40 agonist ivuxolimab.

For the CDR3, the DNA is TGTGCCAGCAGCTTGGCAGGCAGAGGGGGGGCCAATGAGCAGTTCTTC. Translated: CASSLAGRGGANEQFF. The V call is TRBV5-4, the J call TRBJ2-1; D is possibly TRBD2 (7 bases). The CDR3 covers 16 residues. The ends were cut back, 0 bases at V and 6 bases at J, with 16 bases in the middle. Germline loops: CDR1 SGHNT, CDR2 YYREEE (reference sequence). The entire variable domain, with the rest obtained from reference TRBV5-4 and TRBJ2-1, is as follows: ETGVTQSPTHLIKTRGQQVTLRCSSQSGHNTVSWYQQALGQGPQFIFQYYREEENGRGNFPPRFSGLQFPNYSSELNVNALELDDSALYLCASSLAGRGGANEQFFGPGTRLTVL.